This T cell receptor beta chain was observed in a study of T cell responses to AZD1222 COVID-19 vaccine. General study points: Donors were mostly white British, more females; clonal diversity possibly underestimated. Spike as a whole was targeted by vaccine-associated CD4 TCRs, dominant at 160-218 and 743-854. Repertoire samples came only from after the peak T cell response. A rise in Spike-specific TCR breadth and depth followed two AZD1222 doses.

As regards this clone: What it binds is not known.

Data came from immunoSEQ multiplex PCR; TCRdb stores just in-frame clones and leaves some out. The sample comprises about 140,000 clones, 90% of which are singletons, and 5% to 6.5% rests with the top ten. CDR1 and CDR2 (germline): LGHNT, FRNRAP. The CDR3 is 18 amino acids. V was trimmed by 11 bases and J by 0 bases, leaving 28 bases between them. Specimen: peripheral blood, collected 28 days after the second AZD1222 dose. The chain joins TRBV12-5 to TRBJ1-2, with a weak D call TRBD1 (6 bases). The TCR was taken from an adult who received the AZD1222 COVID-19 vaccine. The CDR3 nucleotides are TGTGCTGCCCTTGTCGAGGGTGTGCGGGACACCCCTAACTATGGCTACACCTTC. Encoded protein: CAALVEGVRDTPNYGYTF.